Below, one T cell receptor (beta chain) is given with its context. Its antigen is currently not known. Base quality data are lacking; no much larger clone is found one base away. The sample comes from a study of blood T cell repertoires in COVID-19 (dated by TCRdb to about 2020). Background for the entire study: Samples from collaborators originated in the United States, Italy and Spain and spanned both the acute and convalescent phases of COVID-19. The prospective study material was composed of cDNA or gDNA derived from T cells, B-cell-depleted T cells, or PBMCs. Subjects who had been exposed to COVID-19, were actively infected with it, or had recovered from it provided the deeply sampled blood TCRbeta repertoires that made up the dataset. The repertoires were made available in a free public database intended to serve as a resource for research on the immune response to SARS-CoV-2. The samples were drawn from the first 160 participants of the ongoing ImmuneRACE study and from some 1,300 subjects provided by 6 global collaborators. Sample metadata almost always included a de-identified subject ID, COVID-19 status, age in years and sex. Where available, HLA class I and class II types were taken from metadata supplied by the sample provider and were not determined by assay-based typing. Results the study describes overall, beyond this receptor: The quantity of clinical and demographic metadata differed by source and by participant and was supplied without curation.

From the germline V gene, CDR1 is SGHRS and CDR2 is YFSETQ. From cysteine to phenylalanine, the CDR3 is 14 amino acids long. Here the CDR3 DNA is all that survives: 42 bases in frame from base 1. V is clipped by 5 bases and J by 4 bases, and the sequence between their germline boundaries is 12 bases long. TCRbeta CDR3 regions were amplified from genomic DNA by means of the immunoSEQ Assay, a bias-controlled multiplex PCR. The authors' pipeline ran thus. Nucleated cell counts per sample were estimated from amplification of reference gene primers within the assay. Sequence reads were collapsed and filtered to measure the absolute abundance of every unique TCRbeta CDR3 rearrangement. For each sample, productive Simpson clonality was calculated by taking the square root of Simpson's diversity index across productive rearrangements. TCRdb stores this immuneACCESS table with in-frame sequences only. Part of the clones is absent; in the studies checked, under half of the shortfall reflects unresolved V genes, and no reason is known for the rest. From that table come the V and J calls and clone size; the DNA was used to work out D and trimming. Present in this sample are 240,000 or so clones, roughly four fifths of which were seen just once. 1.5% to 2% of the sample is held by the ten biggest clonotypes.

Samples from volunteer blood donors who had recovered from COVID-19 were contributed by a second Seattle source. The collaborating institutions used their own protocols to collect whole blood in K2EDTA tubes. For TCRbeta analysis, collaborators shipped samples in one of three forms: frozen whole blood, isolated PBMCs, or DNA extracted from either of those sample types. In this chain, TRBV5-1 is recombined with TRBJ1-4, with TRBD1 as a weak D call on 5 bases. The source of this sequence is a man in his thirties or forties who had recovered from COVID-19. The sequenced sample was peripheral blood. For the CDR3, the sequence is CASRKQDGNEKLFF. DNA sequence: TGCGCCAGCAGAAAACAGGACGGTAATGAAAAACTGTTTTTT.